A selection of T cell receptor beta chains follows, all from one sample in a study of shared clonotypes between healthy human individuals. Using immunoSEQ multiplex PCR, the repertoire was profiled, and TCRdb retains in-frame clones only, with some absent. The repertoire holds millions of clones, with 85% to 95% as singletons. Sequenced input: naive CD4+ T cells sorted from blood. Receptors originate from a man aged 18 to 35 in good health. The CDR3 runs from the conserved cysteine through the conserved F or W. A D gene is named only where the DNA matches it firmly. For some rows the clone size is stated as once, few or many, or as a class when expanded; others skip it.

j_call v_call d_call clone_size cdr3_nt cdr3_aa
TRBJ2-7 TRBV18 . . TGTGCCAGCTCACCACCGAAGGCAGGCTACGAGCAGTACTTC CASSPPKAGYEQYF
TRBJ2-1 TRBV18 . . TGTGCCAGCTCACCACCGGCAGACAATGAGCAGTTCTTC CASSPPADNEQFF
TRBJ2-3 TRBV14 . . TGTGCCAGCAGCCAAGAAAGGGATACGCAGTATTTT CASSQERDTQYF
TRBJ2-7 TRBV5-5 TRBD1 . TGTGCCAGCAGCTTGTCACAGGGGTATAGTGAGCAGTACTTC CASSLSQGYSEQYF
TRBJ2-2 TRBV15 . . TGTGCCACCAGCAGAGATGTAGTAAACACCGGGGAGCTGTTTTTT CATSRDVVNTGELFF
TRBJ2-7 TRBV25-1 . . TGTGCCAGCAGTGAAGCCGGGACGAACTCCTACGAGCAGTACTTC CASSEAGTNSYEQYF
TRBJ2-3 TRBV6-1 TRBD2 . TGTGCCAGCAGTGATCCGACTAGCGGGAGAAAAGATACGCAGTATTTT CASSDPTSGRKDTQYF
TRBJ1-4 TRBV25-1 . . TGTGCCAGCAGTGAATTGGGGGCAACTAATGAAAAACTGTTTTTT CASSELGATNEKLFF
TRBJ2-5 TRBV10-2 . . TGCGCCAGCAGTGAAAGGCAGTACAGAGAGACCCAGTACTTC CASSERQYRETQYF
TRBJ1-3 TRBV6-1 . few TGTGCCAGCAGTCAACTTGGGAGCTCTGGAAACACCATATATTTT CASSQLGSSGNTIYF
TRBJ2-7 TRBV30 . few TGTGCCTGGAGTGTAGGAGGGAGCTCCTACGAGCAGTACTTC CAWSVGGSSYEQYF
TRBJ1-4 TRBV6-5 . . TGTGCCAGCAGTCTCCTCAGGGGAGACGGTGAAAAACTGTTTTTT CASSLLRGDGEKLFF
TRBJ1-6 TRBV2 . few TGTGCCAGCAGTGAAGGCAGGGGAGGCGGCTCACCCCTCCACTTT CASSEGRGGGSPLHF
TRBJ2-5 TRBV6-6 TRBD2 . TGTGCCAGCAGGAGAGCGGGAACCTTAGTTGAGACCCAGTACTTC CASRRAGTLVETQYF
TRBJ1-2 TRBV28 TRBD1 . TGTGCCAGCAGTTTACAGGGGGCTTCCCTATTCTATGGCTACACCTTC CASSLQGASLFYGYTF
TRBJ2-4 TRBV2 TRBD1 . TGTGCCAGCAGGGACAGGGATCACATTCAGTACTTC CASRDRDHIQYF
TRBJ2-1 TRBV6-6 TRBD2 . TGTGCCAGCAGTTACAAGGAGCGGGGGGGCGGGAATGAGCAGTTCTTC CASSYKERGGGNEQFF
TRBJ2-7 TRBV4-2 TRBD2 once TGTGCCAGCAGCCAAGATCAGACTAGCGGGGTCTACGAGCAGTACTTC CASSQDQTSGVYEQYF
TRBJ2-7 TRBV30 . . TGTGCCTGGAGTGTACCCCGTATTTACGAGCAGTACTTC CAWSVPRIYEQYF
TRBJ1-2 TRBV19 . . TGTGCCAGTAGTTCCCGTCGCGGTGACTACACCTTC CASSSRRGDYTF
TRBJ2-1 TRBV11-2 . . TGTGCCAGCAGCTCTGTACGGGGGGCCCACAATGAGCAGTTCTTC CASSSVRGAHNEQFF
TRBJ2-5 TRBV30 . . TGTGCCTGGAGTGCCGTCCGGGAGACCCAGTACTTC CAWSAVRETQYF